Below are 24 T cell receptor beta chains sequenced from a single sample in a study of shared clonotypes between healthy human individuals. Data came from immunoSEQ multiplex PCR; TCRdb stores just in-frame clones and leaves some out. The sample lists about 2.4 million clones, 93% occurring once. Sequencing was carried out using naive CD4+ T cells from PBMCs. Sample subset: CD45RA+ positively selected. The receptors here all came from a man younger than 35 in good health. Some clones in this sample may be carry-over from other donors' samples.

This clone has a single count. The rearrangement uses TRBV7-9 and TRBJ2-1; the D gene is possibly TRBD1 (5 bases). V was cut by 1 base and J by 8 bases, with 12 bases left in between. The germline V gene has CDR1 SEHNR and CDR2 FQNEAQ (reference sequence). This CDR3 is 14 amino acids long. The CDR3 nucleotides read TGTGCCAGCAGCTTAGGGGCAGGGTATGATGAGCAGTTCTTC. Translating it yields CASSLGAGYDEQFF.

The chain combines TRBV5-4 with TRBJ2-1; 8 nucleotides align to TRBD2. The germline V gene has CDR1 SGHNT and CDR2 YYREEE (reference sequence). The V gene end was trimmed by 2 bases and the J gene end by 5 bases; junction bases not matched to a gene: 6. CDR3 length: 15 residues. DNA for the CDR3: TGTGCCAGCAGCTTATACGGGAGGGTAGACAATGAGCAGTTCTTC. It translates to CASSLYGRVDNEQFF.

Details on this clone: Other DNA sequences of this sample code for an identical CDR3. The genes are TRBV5-1 and TRBJ1-1; maybe TRBD1 (5 bases). Germline lookup yields CDR1 SGHRS and CDR2 YFSETQ. V was pared by 5 bases and J by 1 base, with 12 bases between. The CDR3 loop spans 14 amino acids. This CDR3 reads CASSPQGQNTEAFF. The CDR3 DNA sequence: TGCGCCAGCAGTCCCCAGGGCCAGAACACTGAAGCTTTCTTT.

This rearrangement joins TRBV28 to TRBJ1-5; D is unclear. V lost 3 bases and J lost 9, with 18 bases in between. CDR1 is MDHEN and CDR2 is SYDVKM in the germline V gene. The CDR3 is 15 residues long. CDR3 sequence reads: CASSFYTDGPGPQHF. In nucleotides, the CDR3 is TGTGCCAGCAGTTTTTACACGGACGGCCCCGGGCCCCAGCATTTT. Using reference TRBV28 and TRBJ1-5 for the parts outside the CDR3, the full variable domain is DVKVTQSSRYLVKRTGEKVFLECVQDMDHENMFWYRQDPGLGLRLIYFSYDVKMKEKGDIPEGYSVSREKKERFSLILESASTNQTSMYLCASSFYTDGPGPQHFGDGTRLSIL.

Note on this clone: The same CDR3 also results from other DNA sequences found in this sample. The gene calls are TRBV5-1 and TRBJ2-7; D possibly matches TRBD1 or TRBD2 (5 bases each). V lost 4 bases, J lost 2 bases, and 10 bases lay in between. The CDR3 spans 13 residues. Germline CDR1 SGHRS, CDR2 YFSETQ. The CDR3: CASSPGTTYEQYF. The DNA of the CDR3 is TGCGCCAGCAGCCCCGGGACGACCTACGAGCAGTACTTC.

The CDR3 coding sequence is TGTGCCAGCAGTGCCCAGGGGGCCGGCTACAATGAGCAGTTCTTC. Translation: CASSAQGAGYNEQFF. The rearrangement joins TRBV2 to TRBJ2-1; 8 bases are shared with TRBD1. Per the germline V gene, CDR1 is SNHLY and CDR2 is FYNNEI. J lost 3 bases, V lost 4 bases, and 5 bases had no gene match. The CDR3 consists of 15 residues. Combining the CDR3 with reference TRBV2 and TRBJ2-1 gives the whole variable domain EPEVTQTPSHQVTQMGQEVILRCVPISNHLYFYWYRQILGQKVEFLVSFYNNEISEKSEIFDDQFSVERPDGSNFTLKIRSTKLEDSAMYFCASSAQGAGYNEQFFGPGTRLTVL.

The chain couples TRBV5-4 to TRBJ1-1; 7 nucleotides agree with TRBD1. Per the germline V gene, CDR1 is SGHNT and CDR2 is YYREEE (reference sequence). The CDR3 has 15 residues. V trimming: 3 bases; J trimming: 1 base; junction bases outside the gene matches: 6. This CDR3 is CASSSRQGENTEAFF. The CDR3, as DNA: TGTGCCAGCAGCTCCAGACAGGGCGAGAACACTGAAGCTTTCTTT.

The chain has TRBV2 and TRBJ1-1; tentative D call: TRBD1 (6 bases). The CDR3 is 14 residues long. Trimming pared 5 bases from V and 2 bases from J, leaving 12 bases between. Germline V gives CDR1 SNHLY, CDR2 FYNNEI. CDR3 sequence (DNA): TGTGCCAGCAGTCGAAGACAGGCAAACACTGAAGCTTTCTTT. Translating gives CASSRRQANTEAFF.

The chain joins TRBV6-4 to TRBJ2-3; 8 bases are a match to TRBD2. Germline CDR1 MRHNA, CDR2 SNTAGT. The CDR3 spans 18 residues. With V trimmed by 8 bases and J by 3 bases, 19 bases remained unmatched. CDR3 region: CASERGSAGGVGTDTQYF. DNA of the CDR3: TGTGCCAGCGAGAGAGGGTCGGCGGGGGGAGTGGGGACAGATACGCAGTATTTT.

The CDR3 sequence: CASSRSTPGRELGTDTQYF. Here the CDR3 DNA reads TGCGCCAGCAGCCGCTCCACCCCGGGACGTGAATTGGGTACAGATACGCAGTATTTT. This chain connects TRBV5-1 to TRBJ2-3; D could derive from TRBD1 or TRBD2 (5 bases each). The CDR3 spans 19 residues. Germline CDR1 is SGHRS and CDR2 is YFSETQ. Trimming removed 4 bases at V and 3 bases at J, with 27 bases between.

This clone was picked up a small number of times. The chain couples TRBV12-5 to TRBJ1-2; D is unresolved. The germline V and J ends were trimmed by 4 bases and 4 bases, with 13 bases remaining between them. The CDR3 sequence is 14 residues long. Germline-derived CDR1 and CDR2 are LGHNT and FRNRAP. The CDR3, as DNA: TGTGCTAGTGGTTCCGGTTACGGAAGCTATGGCTACACCTTC. As protein: CASGSGYGSYGYTF.

V gene TRBV18 combines with J gene TRBJ1-1; no clear D. The CDR3 covers 16 residues. The germline V gene encodes CDR1 KGHSH and CDR2 LQKENI. V was pared by 6 bases and J by 0 bases, with 17 bases between. Here the CDR3 reads CASSPYRTVLNTEAFF. In nucleotides, the CDR3 is TGTGCCAGCTCTCCTTACAGAACAGTACTGAACACTGAAGCTTTCTTT.

The J gene is TRBJ2-3, the V gene TRBV10-3, with a possible D match to TRBD1 (5 bases). V dropped 3 bases and J dropped 6 bases, with 16 bases sitting between them. CDR3 length equals 15 residues. Germline lookup yields CDR1 ENHRY and CDR2 SYGVKD. CDR3 region: CAISDPRQSGDTQYF. The CDR3 DNA is TGTGCCATCAGTGATCCGCGACAGTCCGGGGATACGCAGTATTTT.

The V call is TRBV7-3, the J call TRBJ2-1; 10 bases match TRBD2. V lost 6 bases, J lost 2 bases, and 25 bases stayed unmatched. There are 22 residues in the CDR3. Per the germline V gene, CDR1 is SGHTA and CDR2 is FQGTGA. The CDR3, as DNA: TGTGCCAGCAGTCCGGGGACTGGGGAAGGTTCGGCTAGCGGGAGAGCCTACAATGAGCAGTTCTTC. Its protein is CASSPGTGEGSASGRAYNEQFF.

The count of this clone is one. This chain joins TRBV18 and TRBJ2-2; 7 bases are a match to TRBD1. Germline lookup yields CDR1 KGHSH and CDR2 LQKENI. The CDR3 spans 16 residues. Unmatched junction bases numbered 5, after V lost 3 bases and J lost 1 base. This chain's CDR3 is CASSPAGTENTGELFF. DNA for the CDR3: TGTGCCAGCTCACCCGCCGGGACAGAGAACACCGGGGAGCTGTTTTTT. The whole variable domain, filled in from reference TRBV18 and TRBJ2-2, reads NAGVMQNPRHLVRRRGQEARLRCSPMKGHSHVYWYRQLPEEGLKFMVYLQKENIIDESGMPKERFSAEFPKEGPSILRIQQVVRGDSAAYFCASSPAGTENTGELFFGEGSRLTVL.

The chain recombines TRBV27 with TRBJ2-1; unclear D gene. The CDR3 sequence is 13 residues long. Deletions cut 1 base from V and 5 bases from J, with 6 bases between. Germline-derived CDR1 and CDR2 are MNHEY and SMNVEV (reference sequence). CDR3 amino acids: CASSLFLDNEQFF. The CDR3 bases are TGTGCCAGCAGTTTATTCCTAGACAATGAGCAGTTCTTC.

The J gene is TRBJ1-2, the V gene TRBV19; 8 nucleotides align to TRBD1. This CDR3 spans 13 amino acids. The junction had 5 bases not matched to a gene; V was cut back by 3 bases and J by 8 bases. Germline-derived CDR1 and CDR2 are LNHDA and SQIVND (reference sequence). DNA of the CDR3: TGTGCCAGTAGTATTGAGGACAGGGTCGGCTACACCTTC. It translates to CASSIEDRVGYTF.

With respect to this clone: Other DNA sequences in the sample encode the same CDR3. The CDR3 region has the DNA TGTGCCAGCAGCTTATTGTCGAACACTGAAGCTTTCTTT. Translation: CASSLLSNTEAFF. The chain combines TRBV7-3 with TRBJ1-1; D remains unclear. Trimming pared 2 bases from V and 1 base from J, leaving 5 bases between. The CDR3 runs to 13 residues. Germline V lookup: CDR1 SGHTA, CDR2 FQGTGA.

The chain uses TRBV6-8 and TRBJ2-1, with 10 bases that match TRBD2. In germline, CDR1 is MNHGY, CDR2 SAAAGT. V lost 2 bases, J lost 7 bases, and 8 bases stayed unmatched. CDR3 length: 16 residues. CDR3 protein: CASSYGAVAGGNEQFF. In DNA, the CDR3 is TGTGCCAGCAGTTACGGAGCCGTAGCGGGAGGAAATGAGCAGTTCTTC.

This clone was seen just once. The rearrangement uses TRBV7-3 and TRBJ2-2; D unclear. The germline CDR1 and CDR2 sequences are SGHTA and FQGTGA. Trimming took 5 bases from V and 5 from J, leaving 6 bases between them. There are 12 residues in the CDR3. CDR3 in amino acids: CASSRWTGELFF. The DNA for the CDR3 is TGTGCCAGCAGCCGTTGGACCGGGGAGCTGTTTTTT.

This clone was recorded only once. This sequence joins TRBV27 and TRBJ2-2; no reliable D call. CDR1 and CDR2 (germline): MNHEY, SMNVEV (reference sequence). The CDR3 runs 13 residues. V gave up 4 bases and J gave up 6 bases, with 9 bases separating them. CDR3 region: CASSSFSAGELFF. The CDR3 bases are TGTGCCAGCAGTTCATTCTCCGCCGGGGAGCTGTTTTTT.

The V and J genes are TRBV7-3 and TRBJ1-3; D is unclear. Germline CDR1 is SGHTA and CDR2 is FQGTGA. The CDR3 loop spans 15 amino acids. V was trimmed by 5 bases and J by 2 bases, leaving 13 bases between them. The DNA for the CDR3 is TGTGCCAGCAGCCGGGATGGCAGGACTGGAAACACCATATATTTT. The encoded protein is CASSRDGRTGNTIYF.

The genes are TRBV29-1 and TRBJ2-5, with no clear D. Trimming left V 3 bases short and J 0 bases short, with 8 bases between. In germline, CDR1 is SQVTM, CDR2 ANQGSEA. This CDR3 region has 13 residues. The CDR3: CSVEFTDQETQYF. The CDR3 region has the DNA TGCAGCGTTGAGTTTACAGACCAAGAGACCCAGTACTTC.

This chain uses TRBV15 with TRBJ1-3, with D possibly being TRBD1 (5 bases). This CDR3 contains 18 residues. Germline values: CDR1 LNHNV, CDR2 YYDKDF (reference sequence). V lost 0 bases to trimming and J lost 0 bases, with 15 bases between them. The chain's CDR3 is CATSRDGGRGNSGNTIYF. The CDR3 DNA follows: TGTGCCACCAGCAGAGATGGGGGACGGGGAAACTCTGGAAACACCATATATTTT.